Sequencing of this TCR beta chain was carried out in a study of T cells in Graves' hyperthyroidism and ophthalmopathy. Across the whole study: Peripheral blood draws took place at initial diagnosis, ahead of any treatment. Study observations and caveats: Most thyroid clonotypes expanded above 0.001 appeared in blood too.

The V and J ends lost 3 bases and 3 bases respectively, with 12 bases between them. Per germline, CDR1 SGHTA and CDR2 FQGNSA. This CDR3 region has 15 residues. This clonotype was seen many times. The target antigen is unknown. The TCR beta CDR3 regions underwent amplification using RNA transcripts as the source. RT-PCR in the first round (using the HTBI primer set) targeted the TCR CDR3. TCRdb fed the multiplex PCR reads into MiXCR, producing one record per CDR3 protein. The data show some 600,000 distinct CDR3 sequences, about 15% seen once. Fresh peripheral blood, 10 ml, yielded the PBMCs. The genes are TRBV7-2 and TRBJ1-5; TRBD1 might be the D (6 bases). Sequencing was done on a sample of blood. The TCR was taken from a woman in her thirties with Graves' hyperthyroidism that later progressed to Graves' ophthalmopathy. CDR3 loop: CASSFEGGNNQPQHF. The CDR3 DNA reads TGTGCCAGCAGCTTCGAAGGGGGGAACAATCAGCCCCAGCATTTT.